The TCR beta chain described here comes from a study of CD8 T cells in ankylosing spondylitis. The CDR3 contains 16 residues. Germline V gene lookup returns CDR1 LGHDT and CDR2 YNNKEL (reference sequence). V was pared by 1 base and J by 1 base, with 10 bases between. TCRdb fed the 5' RACE reads into MiXCR, producing one record per CDR3 protein. The top ten clones hold roughly 45% of a sample with around 39,000 distinct CDR3 sequences, approximately 15% of them seen once. The receptor was derived from a male donor with ankylosing spondylitis or in good health (not recorded which). The chain employs TRBV3-1 and TRBJ2-2; a weak D match, TRBD2 (5 bases). The sample consisted of blood. Here the CDR3 reads CASSQGTGGNTGELFF. The CDR3, as DNA: TGTGCCAGCAGCCAAGGGACCGGAGGGAACACCGGGGAGCTGTTTTTT.